Here is one T cell receptor beta chain with its context. Its antigen is as yet unknown. At one of its ends the junction is not consistent with the germline gene, which may arise from a read error. Per germline, CDR1 MNHNS and CDR2 SASEGT. The CDR3 length is 15 residues. This sample is part of a study of tumor and adjacent non-tumor tissue in lung cancer. A modified ARM-PCR protocol with three rounds of nested PCR amplified TCRbeta. TCRdb passed the multiplex PCR reads through MiXCR, listing each CDR3 protein once. This sample has 77,000 or so distinct CDR3 sequences; roughly 80% occur once, and the top ten carry 10% to 15%. RNA was extracted from bulk tissue without any cell sorting. Newly diagnosed lung cancer patients had thoracic surgery in China, August–late 2014, without prior chemotherapy. Study-level results: In normal lung, the top 100 clones were significantly more dominant than in tumor. Compared with tumor, normal lung showed significantly lower TCR diversity. Patients with more diverse tumor TCRs had worse survival.

This clonotype originated in a woman aged 50 to 60 with non-small cell lung cancer. The J gene is TRBJ2-3, the V gene TRBV6-1; TRBD1 aligns across 7 bases. Sequencing was carried out using lung tumor tissue. The CDR3 sequence: CASSEIPTGVDTRYF. Here the CDR3 DNA reads TGTGCCAGCAGTGAAATTCCTACAGGGGTTGATACGCGGTATTTT.